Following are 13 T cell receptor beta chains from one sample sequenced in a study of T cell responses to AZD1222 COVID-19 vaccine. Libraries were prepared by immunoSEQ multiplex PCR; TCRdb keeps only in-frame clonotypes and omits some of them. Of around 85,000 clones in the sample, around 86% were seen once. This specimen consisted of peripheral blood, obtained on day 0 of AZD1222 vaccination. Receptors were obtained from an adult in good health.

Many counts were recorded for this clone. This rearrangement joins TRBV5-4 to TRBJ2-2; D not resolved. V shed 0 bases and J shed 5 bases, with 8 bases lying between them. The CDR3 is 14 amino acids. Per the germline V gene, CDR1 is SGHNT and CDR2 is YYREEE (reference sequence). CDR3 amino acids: CASSLDKWTGELFF. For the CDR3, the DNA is TGTGCCAGCAGCTTGGATAAATGGACCGGGGAGCTGTTTTTT. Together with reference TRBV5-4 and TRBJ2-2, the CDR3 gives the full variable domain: ETGVTQSPTHLIKTRGQQVTLRCSSQSGHNTVSWYQQALGQGPQFIFQYYREEENGRGNFPPRFSGLQFPNYSSELNVNALELDDSALYLCASSLDKWTGELFFGEGSRLTVL.

The CDR3 sequence: CAWSAPGLAGVGELFF. In nucleotides, the CDR3 is TGTGCCTGGAGTGCGCCGGGACTAGCGGGAGTCGGGGAGCTGTTTTTT. The chain combines TRBV30 with TRBJ2-2, with TRBD2 identical over 14 bases. V lost 1 base to trimming and J lost 7 bases; unmatched junction nucleotides: 5. This CDR3 has 16 amino acids. Germline V gene lookup returns CDR1 GTSNPN and CDR2 SVGIG (reference sequence).

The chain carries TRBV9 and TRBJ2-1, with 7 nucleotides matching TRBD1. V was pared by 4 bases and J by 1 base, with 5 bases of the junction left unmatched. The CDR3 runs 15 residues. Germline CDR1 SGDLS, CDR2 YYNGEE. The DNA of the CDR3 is TGTGCCAGCAGCCCACGGGACAGATCCTACAATGAGCAGTTCTTC. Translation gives CASSPRDRSYNEQFF. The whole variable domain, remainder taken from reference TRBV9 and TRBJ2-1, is DSGVTQTPKHLITATGQRVTLRCSPRSGDLSVYWYQQSLDQGLQFLIQYYNGEERAKGNILERFSAQQFPDLHSELNLSSLELGDSALYFCASSPRDRSYNEQFFGPGTRLTVL.

The CDR3 protein is CASSQDAGNYGYTF. The CDR3 nucleotides read TGCGCCAGCAGCCAAGATGCAGGGAACTATGGCTACACCTTC. This sequence joins TRBV4-3 and TRBJ1-2, with D possibly being TRBD1 (5 bases). Between the trimmed V and J ends, which lost 0 bases and 2 bases, there was a span of 7 bases. The germline V gene has CDR1 LGHNA and CDR2 YSLEER. The CDR3 consists of 14 residues.

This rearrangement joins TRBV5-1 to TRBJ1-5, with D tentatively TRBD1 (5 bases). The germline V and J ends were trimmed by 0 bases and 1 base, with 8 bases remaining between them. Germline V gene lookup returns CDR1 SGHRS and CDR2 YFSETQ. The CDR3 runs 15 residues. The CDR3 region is CASSLGGTSNQPQHF. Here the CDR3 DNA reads TGCGCCAGCAGCTTGGGGGGGACGAGCAATCAGCCCCAGCATTTT.

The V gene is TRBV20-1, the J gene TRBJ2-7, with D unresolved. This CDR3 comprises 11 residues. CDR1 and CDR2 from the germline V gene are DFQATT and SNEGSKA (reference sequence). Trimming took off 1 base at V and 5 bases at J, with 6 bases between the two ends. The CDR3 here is CSARGSNEQYF. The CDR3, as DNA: TGCAGTGCTAGAGGGTCAAACGAGCAGTACTTC.

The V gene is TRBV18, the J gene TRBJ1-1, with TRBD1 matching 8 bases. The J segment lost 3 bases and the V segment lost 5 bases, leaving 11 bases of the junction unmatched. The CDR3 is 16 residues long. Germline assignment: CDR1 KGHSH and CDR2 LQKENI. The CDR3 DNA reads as TGTGCCAGCTCATCCCGGACAGGGTCAGTTGACACTGAAGCTTTCTTT. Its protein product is CASSSRTGSVDTEAFF.

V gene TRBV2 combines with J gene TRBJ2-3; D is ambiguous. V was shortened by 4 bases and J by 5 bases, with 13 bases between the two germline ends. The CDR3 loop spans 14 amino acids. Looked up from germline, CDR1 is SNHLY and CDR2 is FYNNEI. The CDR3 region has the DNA TGTGCCAGCAGTGCCTTGTGGGCGAAAGATACGCAGTATTTT. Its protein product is CASSALWAKDTQYF. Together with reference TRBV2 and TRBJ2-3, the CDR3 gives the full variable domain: EPEVTQTPSHQVTQMGQEVILRCVPISNHLYFYWYRQILGQKVEFLVSFYNNEISEKSEIFDDQFSVERPDGSNFTLKIRSTKLEDSAMYFCASSALWAKDTQYFGPGTRLTVL.

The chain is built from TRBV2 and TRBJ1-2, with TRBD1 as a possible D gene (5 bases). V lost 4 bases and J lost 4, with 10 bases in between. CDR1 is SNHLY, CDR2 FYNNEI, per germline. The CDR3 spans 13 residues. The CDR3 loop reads CASSVDTLYGYTF. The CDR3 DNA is TGTGCCAGCAGTGTGGACACGCTCTATGGCTACACCTTC.

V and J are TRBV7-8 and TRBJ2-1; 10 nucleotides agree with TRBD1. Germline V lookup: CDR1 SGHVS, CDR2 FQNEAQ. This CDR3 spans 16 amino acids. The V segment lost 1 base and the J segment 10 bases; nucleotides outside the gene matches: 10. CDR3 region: CASSLVPGQGTLEQFF. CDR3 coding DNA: TGTGCCAGCAGCTTAGTGCCGGGACAGGGGACATTGGAGCAGTTCTTC. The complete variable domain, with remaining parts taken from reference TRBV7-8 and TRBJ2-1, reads GAGVSQSPRYKVAKRGQDVALRCDPISGHVSLFWYQQALGQGPEFLTYFQNEAQLDKSGLPSDRFFAERPEGSVSTLKIQRTQQEDSAVYLCASSLVPGQGTLEQFFGPGTRLTVL.

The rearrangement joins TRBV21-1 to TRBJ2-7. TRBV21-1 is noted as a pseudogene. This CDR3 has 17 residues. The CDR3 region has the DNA TGTGCCAGCAGCAAAGTGGCCGGATATAGATGGGTTTACGAGCAGTACTTC. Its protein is CASSKVAGYRWVYEQYF.

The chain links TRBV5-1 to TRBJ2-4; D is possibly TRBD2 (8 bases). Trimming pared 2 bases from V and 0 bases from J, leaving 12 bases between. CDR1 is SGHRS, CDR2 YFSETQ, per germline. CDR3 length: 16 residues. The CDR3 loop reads CASSLREGAAKNIQYF. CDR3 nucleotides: TGCGCCAGCAGCTTACGGGAGGGGGCAGCCAAAAACATTCAGTACTTC.

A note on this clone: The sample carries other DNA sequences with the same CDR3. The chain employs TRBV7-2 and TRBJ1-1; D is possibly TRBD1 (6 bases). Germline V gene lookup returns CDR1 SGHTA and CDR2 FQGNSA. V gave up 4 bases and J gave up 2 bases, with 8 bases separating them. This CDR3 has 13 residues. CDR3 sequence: CASSSQGNTEAFF. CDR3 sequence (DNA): TGTGCCAGCAGCTCACAGGGCAACACTGAAGCTTTCTTT.